Described below is a single T cell receptor beta chain sequence and its context. What it recognizes is unknown. The CDR3 is 16 amino acids. Germline V gives CDR1 LNHDA, CDR2 SQIVND (reference sequence). Trimming left V 4 bases short and J 3 bases short, with 16 bases between. These data originate in a study of shared clonotypes between healthy human individuals. The overall study: Plates per donor: three CD4 naive, three CD4 memory, two CD8 naive, one CD8 memory.

Study-level points and caveats: Between a few donors, naive CD4 clonotypes were shared at a level of approximately 5%. Sample collection involved blood only; tissue repertoires are likely different.

Sorted-subset replicate PCRs used around 200 ng DNA, approximately 30,000 T cell genomes. Using immunoSEQ multiplex PCR, the repertoire was profiled, and TCRdb retains in-frame clones only, with some absent. The data hold approximately 620,000 clones, with 97% observed a single time. The receptor comes from a woman under 40 in good health. The gene calls are TRBV19 and TRBJ1-3; tentative D call: TRBD1 (5 bases). What was sequenced was naive CD4+ T cells sorted from blood. Subset specified: CD45RA+ positively selected. CDR3: CASSTLGGLVGNTIYF. CDR3 coding DNA: TGTGCCAGTAGTACCCTGGGGGGTCTCGTTGGAAACACCATATATTTT.